This T cell receptor (beta chain) was profiled in a study of OX40 agonist ivuxolimab in advanced cancers. Findings and limits, study-wide: Clonal expansion by week 6 occurred in CD4+ and CD8+ blood T cells (at 0.1 to 3.0 mg/kg). On average, CD8+ T cells had more expanded clones than CD4+.

CDR1 is SNHLY, CDR2 FYNNEI, per germline. The CDR3 sequence is 15 residues long. Trimming took 5 bases from V and 0 from J, leaving 11 bases between them. In the case of this clone: Antigen specificity is unknown.

Sequencing used immunoSEQ multiplex PCR; TCRdb keeps in-frame clones, though not all of them. This sample carries tens of thousands of clones, more than 80% of them seen once, and the ten largest clones take roughly 2.5%. The rearrangement joins TRBV2 to TRBJ1-3; possible D gene TRBD1, 5 bases. The source material was CD4+ or CD8+ T cells sorted from blood, sampled in a trial of the OX40 agonist ivuxolimab. The source of this sequence is an adult with an advanced solid tumor such as melanoma, head and neck, liver or kidney cancer. The DNA of the CDR3 is TGTGCCAGCAGTCCGCGGGACCACTCTGGAAACACCATATATTTT. The encoded protein is CASSPRDHSGNTIYF.